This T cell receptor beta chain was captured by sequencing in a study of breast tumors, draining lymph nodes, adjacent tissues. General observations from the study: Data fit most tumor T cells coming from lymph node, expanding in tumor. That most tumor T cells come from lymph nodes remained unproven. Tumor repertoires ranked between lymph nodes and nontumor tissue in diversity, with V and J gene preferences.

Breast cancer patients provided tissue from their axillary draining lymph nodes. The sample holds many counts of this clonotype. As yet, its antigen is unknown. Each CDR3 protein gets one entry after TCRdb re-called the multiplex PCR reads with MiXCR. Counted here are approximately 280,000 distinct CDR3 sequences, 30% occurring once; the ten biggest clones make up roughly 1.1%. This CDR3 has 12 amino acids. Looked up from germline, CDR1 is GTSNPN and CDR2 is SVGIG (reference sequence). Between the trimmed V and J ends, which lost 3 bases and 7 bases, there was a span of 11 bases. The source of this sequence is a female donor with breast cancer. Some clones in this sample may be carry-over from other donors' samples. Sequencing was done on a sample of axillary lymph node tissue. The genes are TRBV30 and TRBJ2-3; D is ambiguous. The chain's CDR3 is CAWSAASNTQYF. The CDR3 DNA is TGTGCCTGGAGCGCCGCTTCGAATACGCAGTATTTT.